A selection of T cell receptor beta chains follows, all from one sample in a study of PD-L1 blockade in urothelial cancer. TCRdb's table, derived via immunoSEQ multiplex PCR, lists solely in-frame clones and lacks some. The table records about 41,000 clones, about 85% of them present only once. The specimen comprised PBMCs, sampled around atezolizumab (anti-PD-L1) treatment. These TCRs come from a man aged 70-80 years with urothelial cancer. Both conserved end residues are part of each CDR3. Fields, in order: clone size, D gene, J gene, V gene, CDR3 DNA, CDR3 protein. A D gene is named only where the DNA matches it firmly. A row's size may be missing; if present it is once, few, many or a size class.

abundance: -; d_gene: TRBD2; j_gene: TRBJ2-7; v_gene: TRBV18; CDR3nt: TGTGCCAGCTCTCTAGCGGGAGCACGCGAGCAGTACTTC; CDR3aa: CASSLAGAREQYF
abundance: -; d_gene: TRBD2; j_gene: TRBJ2-1; v_gene: TRBV7-3; CDR3nt: TGTGCCAGCAGCTTAGGTCTAGCGGACTACAATGAGCAGTTCTTC; CDR3aa: CASSLGLADYNEQFF
abundance: -; d_gene: -; j_gene: TRBJ2-2; v_gene: TRBV4-1; CDR3nt: TGCGCCAGCAGCCAAGGGCAGGGCGCGAACACCGGGGAGCTGTTTTTT; CDR3aa: CASSQGQGANTGELFF
abundance: -; d_gene: TRBD2; j_gene: TRBJ2-1; v_gene: TRBV9; CDR3nt: TGTGCCAGCAGCGCACCCCTAGCGGGAGGGCCAGCAAATGAGCAGTTCTTC; CDR3aa: CASSAPLAGGPANEQFF
abundance: -; d_gene: -; j_gene: TRBJ2-1; v_gene: TRBV5-6; CDR3nt: TGTGCCAGCAGCTTGGTACAGGGGCTACTAGCTGAGGACAATGAGCAGTTCTTC; CDR3aa: CASSLVQGLLAEDNEQFF
abundance: -; d_gene: -; j_gene: TRBJ2-1; v_gene: TRBV4-2; CDR3nt: TGTGCCAGTAGTTTCGTGGACAATGAGCAGTTCTTC; CDR3aa: CASSFVDNEQFF
abundance: -; d_gene: TRBD2; j_gene: TRBJ2-7; v_gene: TRBV11-2; CDR3nt: TGTGCCAGCAGCTCTACTAGCGGGAGGGCCGGCTCCTACGAGCAGTACTTC; CDR3aa: CASSSTSGRAGSYEQYF
abundance: once; d_gene: -; j_gene: TRBJ2-7; v_gene: TRBV28; CDR3nt: TGTGCCACCCTAGGGACAACCCGGGGCGAGCAGTACTTC; CDR3aa: CATLGTTRGEQYF
abundance: -; d_gene: -; j_gene: TRBJ1-4; v_gene: TRBV5-4; CDR3nt: TGTGCCAGCAGCGTAACAAGATCAACTAATGAAAAACTGTTTTTT; CDR3aa: CASSVTRSTNEKLFF
abundance: -; d_gene: -; j_gene: TRBJ2-7; v_gene: TRBV5-6; CDR3nt: TGTGCCAGCAGCTTGGCAACTAGCTACCCAGGACACGAGCAGTACTTC; CDR3aa: CASSLATSYPGHEQYF
abundance: -; d_gene: -; j_gene: TRBJ2-5; v_gene: TRBV19; CDR3nt: TGTGCCAGTGGAGAGGGCCGGGAGACCCAGTACTTC; CDR3aa: CASGEGRETQYF